This entry lists 10 T cell receptor beta chains sequenced from one sample in a study of cytomegalovirus exposure and HLA in healthy donors. The protocol was immunoSEQ multiplex PCR, while the TCRdb copy is restricted to in-frame clones and leaves out a portion. Here the sample spans roughly 150,000 clones, approximately 89% being singletons. The sample comprised PBMCs. Source of these receptors: a man younger than 35 in good health and CMV-seronegative.

This chain uses TRBV5-6 with TRBJ2-1; unclear D gene. Trimming removed 0 bases at V and 14 bases at J, with 9 bases between. CDR1 is SGHDT and CDR2 is YYEEEE in the germline V gene. The CDR3 spans 11 residues. The CDR3 region is CASSLGWSEFF. CDR3 nucleotide sequence: TGTGCCAGCAGCTTGGGCTGGAGTGAGTTCTTC.

V gene TRBV27 combines with J gene TRBJ1-1; unclear D gene. The CDR3 extends over 16 amino acids. V was cut by 2 bases and J by 3 bases, with 16 bases left in between. Germline CDR1 is MNHEY and CDR2 is SMNVEV (reference sequence). CDR3 sequence reads: CASSLRLQPGDTEAFF. In DNA, the CDR3 is TGTGCCAGCAGTTTAAGACTCCAGCCCGGGGACACTGAAGCTTTCTTT.

The chain has TRBV9 and TRBJ2-5; maybe TRBD2 (6 bases). V was trimmed by 1 base and J by 2 bases, leaving 9 bases between them. This CDR3 region has 14 residues. Germline V gene lookup returns CDR1 SGDLS and CDR2 YYNGEE. DNA for the CDR3: TGTGCCAGCAGCGTAAAGGGGACTCAAGAGACCCAGTACTTC. This gives the protein CASSVKGTQETQYF. Complete variable domain (other parts from reference TRBV9 and TRBJ2-5): DSGVTQTPKHLITATGQRVTLRCSPRSGDLSVYWYQQSLDQGLQFLIQYYNGEERAKGNILERFSAQQFPDLHSELNLSSLELGDSALYFCASSVKGTQETQYFGPGTRLLVL.

Here the CDR3 DNA reads TGTGCCAGCAGTGAAATTGGGACAGAGCCCTATGGCTACACCTTC. Protein: CASSEIGTEPYGYTF. The rearrangement links TRBV25-1 to TRBJ1-2; 7 bases fit TRBD1. The CDR3 extends over 15 amino acids. CDR1 and CDR2 (germline): MGHDK, SYGVNS. V shed 2 bases, J shed 4 bases, and the junction held 7 bases outside the gene matches.

This chain connects TRBV27 to TRBJ1-2; 10 nucleotides agree with TRBD1. V shed 1 base and J 2 bases; nucleotides not matched to a gene: 7. The V gene's germline CDR1 is MNHEY and CDR2 SMNVEV (reference sequence). The CDR3 consists of 17 residues. The CDR3 sequence: CASSLYGTGDSNYGYTF. For the CDR3, the DNA is TGTGCCAGCAGTTTATATGGGACAGGGGATTCCAACTATGGCTACACCTTC.

The gene calls are TRBV7-2 and TRBJ2-2; D remains ambiguous. The CDR3 sequence is 15 residues long. The V gene's germline CDR1 is SGHTA and CDR2 FQGNSA. Trimming took off 2 bases at V and 0 bases at J, with 7 bases between the two ends. CDR3 bases: TGTGCCAGCAGCTTAACTTTAGCGAACACCGGGGAGCTGTTTTTT. Translating gives CASSLTLANTGELFF.

This clone was recorded a few times. V usage is TRBV7-8 and J usage is TRBJ1-1, with 9 bases aligning to TRBD1. In germline, CDR1 is SGHVS, CDR2 FQNEAQ. Trimming cost V 3 bases and J 8 bases; bases outside gene matches: 13. The CDR3 has 16 amino acids. The CDR3 nucleotides are TGTGCCAGCAGCTTGGAACCGGGACAGGGAAGAGGAGAAGCTTTCTTT. Encoded protein: CASSLEPGQGRGEAFF.

V is TRBV5-1 and J is TRBJ2-3; a possible D gene is TRBD2 (5 bases). V lost 2 bases and J lost 0, with 7 bases in between. Germline CDR1 and CDR2: SGHRS and YFSETQ. CDR3 length: 14 residues. DNA of the CDR3: TGCGCCAGCAGCTTCGGGGAAAGCACAGATACGCAGTATTTT. Protein: CASSFGESTDTQYF.

The chain carries TRBV4-3 and TRBJ2-1, with a tentative D call TRBD1 (5 bases). The germline V gene has CDR1 LGHNA and CDR2 YSLEER. V lost 0 bases and J lost 5, with 14 bases in between. The CDR3 has 16 amino acids. The CDR3 nucleotides are TGCGCCAGCAGCCAAGATGCCCCAGGGTTTCACAATGAGCAGTTCTTC. Amino acids: CASSQDAPGFHNEQFF.

The genes are TRBV5-1 and TRBJ2-1, with 8 bases identical to TRBD2. The CDR3 is 16 amino acids. After removal of 3 bases from V and 6 bases from J, the junction contained 11 bases not matched to a gene. CDR1 and CDR2 from the germline V gene are SGHRS and YFSETQ. The CDR3 is CASSSGAGAIFNEQFF. In DNA, the CDR3 is TGCGCCAGCAGCTCAGGAGCGGGGGCGATCTTCAATGAGCAGTTCTTC. Looking up the rest from reference TRBV5-1 and TRBJ2-1 gives the full variable domain: KAGVTQTPRYLIKTRGQQVTLSCSPISGHRSVSWYQQTPGQGLQFLFEYFSETQRNKGNFPGRFSGRQFSNSRSEMNVSTLELGDSALYLCASSSGAGAIFNEQFFGPGTRLTVL.